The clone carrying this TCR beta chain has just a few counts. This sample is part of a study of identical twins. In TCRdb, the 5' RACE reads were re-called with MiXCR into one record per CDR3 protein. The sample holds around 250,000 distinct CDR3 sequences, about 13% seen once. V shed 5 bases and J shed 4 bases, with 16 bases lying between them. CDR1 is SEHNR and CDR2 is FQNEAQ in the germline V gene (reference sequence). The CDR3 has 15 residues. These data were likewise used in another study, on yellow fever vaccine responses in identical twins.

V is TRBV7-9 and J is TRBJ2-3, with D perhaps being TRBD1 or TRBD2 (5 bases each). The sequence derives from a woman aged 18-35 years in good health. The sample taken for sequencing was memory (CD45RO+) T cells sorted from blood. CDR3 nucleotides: TGTGCCAGCAGCAGCCCGGTAGGGACGGCAGATACGCAGTATTTT. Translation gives CASSSPVGTADTQYF.